This T cell receptor (beta chain) was profiled in a study of blood T cell repertoires in COVID-19. Study at large: The origin of the acute and convalescent COVID-19 samples was the United States, Italy and Spain. PBMCs, B-cell-depleted T cells, or T cells provided the cDNA or gDNA that made up the material.

The CDR3 length is 13 residues. Trimming cost V 4 bases and J 9 bases, with 10 bases left between them. Authors' analysis steps: Estimated nucleated cell counts came from reference gene primer amplification. Profiling relied on immunoSEQ multiplex PCR, and the TCRdb table lists in-frame clones only, not all of them. That table supplies the V and J calls and clone size; D and trimming were determined from the DNA. Of roughly 160,000 clones listed, under 90% are singletons. The clonotype was recovered from a woman older than 75 with acute or convalescent COVID-19. The sequenced sample consisted of peripheral blood. V gene TRBV23-1 combines with J gene TRBJ1-6, with D unresolved. TRBV23-1 is placed among ORFs of uncertain function. CDR3 region: CASSRKAGSPLHF. The DNA of the CDR3 is TGCGCCAGCAGTCGGAAGGCGGGTTCACCCCTCCACTTT.